This T cell receptor (beta chain) was sequenced during a study of T cells after yellow fever vaccination. Overall study: SMART-Seq v4 Ultra Low Input prepared the low-cell-number fractions. Points from the study as a whole: FACS-sorted repertoires could contain abundant clonotypes contaminating from the bulk population. Reappearance after the booster was seen for most primary-vaccination clones, at 95% to 96% CD4 and about 90% CD8.

The TCR cDNA carried a universal primer site and UMIs from 5'RACE template switching. TCRdb independently ran MiXCR on the 5' RACE reads; one entry per CDR3 protein. The data contain hundreds of thousands of distinct CDR3 sequences, around an eighth of them singletons. Per the germline V gene, CDR1 is LGHDT and CDR2 is YNNKEL (reference sequence). This CDR3 spans 13 amino acids. On this clonotype itself: Antigen: not known. One end of the junction varies from germline; a read error may be responsible.

The receptor's source is a man younger than 40 who received the YFV17D yellow fever vaccine. Sequenced here: PBMCs, sampled on the day of the yellow fever booster vaccination. The chain has TRBV3-1 and TRBJ2-2; the D is unclear. CDR3 DNA: TGTGCCAGCAGCAAAGAGGCCTCGCGGGAGCTGTTTTTT. Translating gives CASSKEASRELFF.